This TCR beta chain was observed in a study of blood T cell repertoires in COVID-19. Study as a whole: COVID-19 samples collected from the United States, Italy and Spain covered acute and convalescent phases. T cells, B-cell-depleted T cells, or PBMCs supplied cDNA or gDNA.

The CDR3 loop spans 15 amino acids. V lost 2 bases to trimming and J lost 7 bases; unmatched junction nucleotides: 6. CDR1 is MNHNY, CDR2 SVGAGI, per germline (reference sequence). Original handling: Estimated nucleated cell counts came from reference gene primer amplification. Libraries were prepared by immunoSEQ multiplex PCR; TCRdb keeps only in-frame clonotypes and omits some of them. The V and J calls and clone size were taken over from that table, and D and trimming were inferred from the DNA. Counted here are about 120,000 clones, 78% occurring once; the ten biggest clones make up 2% to 2.5%. Sequenced material: peripheral blood. The source is a man between 65 and 79 years old with acute or convalescent COVID-19. The chain joins TRBV6-6 to TRBJ1-3; 9 bases are shared with TRBD1. The chain's CDR3 is CASSYPQQGANTIYF. CDR3 nucleotide sequence: TGTGCCAGCAGTTACCCCCAACAGGGGGCGAACACCATATATTTT.